This TCR beta chain was captured in a study of TIL therapy for anti-PD-1-resistant metastatic lung cancer (dated by TCRdb to about 2021). Study-wide context: Before any PD-1/PD-L1 blockade was given, tumors were harvested, nivolumab was then administered, and patients who progressed went on to receive lymphodepletion, an infusion of expanded TIL, and IL-2. A median age of 54 years (range about 35-85) and a median tumor PD-L1 proportion score of approximately 6% were recorded among enrolled patients. T cell receptor beta sequencing of tumor and peripheral blood served to follow clonotypes across the tumor, the expanded TIL product, and serial blood samples. A median non-synonymous tumor mutation burden of approximately 1.5 mutations per megabase was determined across the cohort by whole-exome sequencing. Most of the cohort had lung adenocarcinoma, a few tumors were EGFR-mutant and two were ALK-rearranged, and half of the patients were current or former smokers.

Using bias-controlled multiplex PCR with the immunoSEQ v3 hsTCRB kit, the TCR beta CDR3 regions were amplified from genomic DNA. TCR libraries were sequenced on an Illumina NextSeq 500 to 1.5 million to 2 million read pairs for survey level or 5-6 million for deep level. For the original study's pipeline: Clonality was reported by immunoSEQ Analyzer software, which also assigned V, D and J genes and filtered out non-productive sequences. Repertoires were compared by productive Simpson clonality and by the Morisita overlap index of productive TRB rearrangements between infused TIL and blood. The absolute count of a clonotype in blood was estimated by multiplying the lymphocyte count by the CD3+ fraction and by the productive frequency of the clone. Sourced from immuneACCESS, this table was stored by TCRdb with only in-frame sequences that have V and J called. A share of the clones is absent; for the studies checked, an unresolved V gene accounts for under half, and the remainder has no known explanation. D and trimming were read from the DNA, whereas the V and J calls and clone size are those reported in that table. The sample records tens of thousands of clones, under 80% of which are singletons. The biggest ten clones account for under 9.5% of the sample.

The intended sense of this specimen's time point label: pre-treatment sample, taken before nivolumab and TIL therapy. Adults with stage 4 NSCLC were enrolled from October 2017 to January 2020 in a dual-center phase I trial. Samples were obtained from a single-arm, open-label phase I trial in which tumor-infiltrating lymphocyte therapy with nivolumab was evaluated in advanced non-small cell lung cancer. Blood mononuclear cells from EDTA tubes were isolated by Ficoll gradient, snap-frozen as pellets, and DNA was extracted with a Qiagen mini-prep kit. Points on this clone: Its antigen remains unidentified. No quality values exist for individual bases; no much larger clone is one base distant.

The research as a whole found: The study protocol defined all tumor marker inferences as exploratory. Clonotypes from the infused TIL partially replaced the baseline peripheral repertoire and then declined over months, and persistence showed no apparent association with response. Because the cohort was highly selected, with more treatment-naive, never-smoker and oncogene-addicted patients than is typical, generalizability is limited.

The input for sequencing was blood, taken at baseline. This TCR came from a person between 30 and 79 years old with non-small cell lung cancer.

The nucleotides read TGTGCCAGCAGCCCCCGTAAGGGGACCCCTGAAGCTTTCTTT. It encodes CASSPRKGTPEAFF. The rearrangement combines TRBV7-9 with TRBJ1-1, with TRBD1 as a weak D call on 5 bases. Taken from cysteine to phenylalanine, the CDR3 has 14 residues. The only DNA kept is the CDR3, 42 bases in frame from the first base. V drops 5 bases and J drops 6 bases, leaving 16 bases in between. CDR1 is given as SEHNR and CDR2 as FQNEAQ, both from the germline V gene (reference sequence).